This T cell receptor beta chain emerged from a study of blood T cell repertoires in COVID-19. Study-wide context: Samples taken during acute and convalescent COVID-19 were collected in the United States, Italy and Spain.

Original data processing: The authors estimated nucleated cell counts from reference gene primer amplification. The data were produced by immunoSEQ multiplex PCR, yet TCRdb's version contains in-frame clones alone and is incomplete. D and trimming were read from the DNA, whereas the V and J calls and clone size are those reported in that table. This sample has about 260,000 clones; over 70% occur once, and the top ten carry about 1.6%. Trimming removed 3 bases at V and 8 bases at J, with 12 bases between. This CDR3 comprises 13 residues. This sequence joins TRBV12-3 or TRBV12-4 and TRBJ2-3, with TRBD2 as a possible D gene (6 bases). Sequenced sample: peripheral blood. The receptor was derived from a woman aged 40 to 49 who had recovered from COVID-19. This CDR3 is CASSFSGAVTQYF. CDR3 bases: TGTGCCAGCAGTTTCTCGGGAGCGGTTACGCAGTATTTT.